Following are 29 T cell receptor beta chains from one sample sequenced in a study of blood T cells in healthy people across ages (dated by TCRdb to the mid-2010s). Library preparation used 5' RACE. TCRdb records Illumina HiSeq 2500 as the sequencer. A second roughly 6 to 12 cycle PCR used a sample-barcoded 5' primer and a J-beta primer mix. The public reads were reprocessed in TCRdb via fastp at Q25 and MiXCR, keeping in-frame beta chains. Rows matching on CDR3 protein sequence are summarized as one entry with the most common DNA and genes. The sample contains about 670,000 distinct CDR3 sequences, approximately 52% of them found a single time. The top ten hold approximately 15% of the sample. The source material was blood. Every receptor here comes from a woman older than 75 in good health.

This clonotype showed up many times. The CDR3 region is CASRLAGGYNEQFF. CDR3 sequence (DNA): TGTGCCAGCAGACTAGCGGGAGGTTACAATGAGCAGTTCTTC. The chain couples TRBV6-6 to TRBJ2-1; 12 bases line up with TRBD2. Per germline, CDR1 MNHNY and CDR2 SVGAGI (reference sequence). Trimming took 6 bases from V and 4 from J; bases not matched to a gene: 1. The CDR3 has 14 amino acids.

Details on this clonotype: A junction boundary mismatches the germline segment, possibly from a read error. The CDR3 sequence: CAIGDGTGDRKLFF. CDR3 sequence (DNA): TGTGCCATCGGTGATGGTACAGGGGACCGAAAACTGTTTTTT. J is TRBJ1-4 and V is TRBV10-3, with 7 bases aligning to TRBD1. CDR1 ENHRY and CDR2 SYGVKD come from the germline V gene. The length of the CDR3 is 14 residues.

The chain uses TRBV6-2 or TRBV6-3 and TRBJ2-1; 8 bases align to TRBD2. Trimming took 4 bases from V and 7 from J; bases not matched to a gene: 6. This CDR3 has 14 amino acids. CDR1 is MNHEY, CDR2 SVGEGT, per germline. CDR3 coding DNA: TGTGCCAGCAGTTTACGACTAGCGATGAATGAGCAGTTCTTC. This encodes CASSLRLAMNEQFF.

V is TRBV24-1 and J is TRBJ2-1, with D uncertain. Germline CDR1 KGHDR, CDR2 SFDVKD. The length of the CDR3 is 18 residues. V was pared by 3 bases and J by 6 bases, with 23 bases between. The chain's CDR3 is CATSDPSQNTGPCNEQFF. The DNA of the CDR3 is TGTGCCACCAGTGATCCGAGCCAAAACACTGGTCCATGCAATGAGCAGTTCTTC.

The chain couples TRBV6-1 to TRBJ2-7; D is undetermined. V lost 4 bases and J lost 4, with 23 bases in between. CDR1 is MNHNS and CDR2 is SASEGT in the germline V gene. This CDR3 comprises 17 residues. As DNA, the CDR3 is TGTGCCAGCAGTGCCGGTACTCAGCGAGCCGACGATTACGAGCAGTACTTC. It is translated as CASSAGTQRADDYEQYF.

The chain couples TRBV5-1 to TRBJ1-3; unclear D gene. V was pared by 0 bases and J by 0 bases, with 7 bases between. The germline gives CDR1 SGHRS, CDR2 YFSETQ. This CDR3 is built from 15 residues. The CDR3 region is CASSLADGSGNTIYF. In DNA form, the CDR3 reads TGCGCCAGCAGCTTGGCCGACGGCTCTGGAAACACCATATATTTT.

This clonotype showed up just once. V gene TRBV30 combines with J gene TRBJ2-3, with D possibly being TRBD1 (6 bases). The germline CDR1 and CDR2 sequences are GTSNPN and SVGIG (reference sequence). V dropped 3 bases and J dropped 0 bases, with 13 bases sitting between them. The CDR3 covers 15 residues. The CDR3 DNA is TGTGCCTGGAGAAAACAGGGCACTAGCACAGATACGCAGTATTTT. This gives the protein CAWRKQGTSTDTQYF. Full variable domain (missing parts from reference TRBV30 and TRBJ2-3): SQTIHQWPATLVQPVGSPLSLECTVEGTSNPNLYWYRQAAGRGLQLLFYSVGIGQISSEVPQNLSASRPQDRQFILSSKKLLLSDSGFYLCAWRKQGTSTDTQYFGPGTRLTVL.

This clonotype has only a few counts. CDR3 bases: TGTGCCAGCAGCCAAGGGGGGGCAGCAGGGCAGTTCTTC. Encoded protein: CASSQGGAAGQFF. This chain links TRBV3-1 with TRBJ2-1; D may be TRBD1 or TRBD2 (6 bases each). Germline V gene data show CDR1 as LGHDT and CDR2 as YNNKEL (reference sequence). Deletions cut 1 base from V and 12 bases from J, with 13 bases between. The CDR3 sequence is 13 residues long.

This clonotype was observed a handful of times. This sequence joins TRBV28 and TRBJ1-2, with D possibly matching TRBD1 (6 bases). Germline assignment: CDR1 MDHEN and CDR2 SYDVKM. The CDR3 extends over 14 amino acids. The germline V and J ends were trimmed by 5 bases and 4 bases, with 14 bases remaining between them. CDR3 loop: CASSPIEGVYGYTF. The CDR3 DNA reads as TGTGCCAGCAGTCCAATCGAGGGGGTCTATGGCTACACCTTC.

This clonotype was counted once. The J gene is TRBJ2-1, the V gene TRBV7-8, with 7 bases identical to TRBD1. CDR3 size: 15 residues. Losses at the gene ends were 2 bases for V and 14 bases for J; bases not matched to a gene: 15. Germline-derived CDR1 and CDR2 are SGHVS and FQNEAQ. The CDR3, as DNA: TGTGCCAGCAGCTTAAAAATGACAGGGAGTAATGCGAAGTTCTTC. Its protein is CASSLKMTGSNAKFF.

Points on this clonotype: One base away lies a much larger clone, so this may be a sequencing read error. The genes are TRBV7-2 and TRBJ2-5; D is undetermined. The V gene's germline CDR1 is SGHTA and CDR2 FQGNSA. The length of the CDR3 is 12 residues. Trimming stripped 4 bases from V and 11 bases from J, with 14 bases between. The CDR3 sequence is CASSSPFNEQYF. DNA for the CDR3: TGTGCCAGCAGCTCACCATTTAATGAGCAGTACTTC.

Remarks on this clonotype: This could be a read error, since a much larger clone is one nucleotide away. This chain links TRBV11-2 with TRBJ2-1; tentatively, D is TRBD2 (5 bases). The end of the DNA fits TRBJ2-7 better, so the J call may be wrong. CDR1 is SGHAT, CDR2 FQNNGV, per germline. The CDR3 is made up of 14 amino acids. CDR3 nucleotides: TGTGCCAGCAGGTTCGGTGCGGGCTACAATGAGCAGTACTTC. As protein: CASRFGAGYNEQYF.

To note about this clonotype: Given a much more abundant clone one base away, this may be a read error. The chain has TRBV3-1 and TRBJ2-1, with TRBD2 identical over 7 bases. The J call is uncertain, as TRBJ2-7 better fits the DNA end. Germline CDR1 is LGHDT and CDR2 is YNNKEL (reference sequence). This CDR3 spans 15 amino acids. The CDR3 DNA is TGTGCCAGCAGCCAAACTAGCGTCTCCTACAATGAGCAGTACTTC. Its translation is CASSQTSVSYNEQYF.

About this clonotype: One end of the junction fails to match germline, which may point to a read error. The V gene is TRBV25-1, the J gene TRBJ2-1, with D hard to call. Germline V gene lookup returns CDR1 MGHDK and CDR2 SYGVNS. The CDR3 length is 13 residues. The CDR3 DNA is TGTGCCGGCAGTCGCCTCGTGATGAGTGAGCAGTTCTTC. Translating it yields CAGSRLVMSEQFF.

There are a few counts of this clonotype. The gene calls are TRBV27 and TRBJ2-1; D might be TRBD1 (6 bases). The CDR3 contains 15 residues. V dropped 0 bases and J dropped 9 bases, with 15 bases sitting between them. Germline CDR1 and CDR2: MNHEY and SMNVEV (reference sequence). DNA for the CDR3: TGTGCCAGCAGTTTATCGACATTTCAAGGGGGTGAGCAGTTCTTC. Its protein is CASSLSTFQGGEQFF.

This clonotype was seen repeatedly, ten times or more. The V and J genes are TRBV29-1 and TRBJ2-1; perhaps TRBD2 as D (5 bases). The CDR3 loop spans 13 amino acids. Looked up from germline, CDR1 is SQVTM and CDR2 is ANQGSEA. The V and J ends lost 5 bases and 4 bases respectively, with 12 bases between them. The CDR3 loop reads CSVRRGRYNEQFF. Here the CDR3 DNA reads TGCAGCGTTAGGCGCGGGCGTTACAATGAGCAGTTCTTC.

The chain links TRBV7-2 to TRBJ2-3; TRBD2 agrees at 12 bases. The CDR3 runs 16 residues. Germline V gives CDR1 SGHTA, CDR2 FQGNSA. Unmatched junction bases numbered 10, after V lost 5 bases and J lost 7 bases. The CDR3 is CASSISTSGGSNTQYF. CDR3 sequence (DNA): TGTGCCAGCAGCATCTCGACTAGCGGGGGATCGAATACGCAGTATTTT.

This clonotype has a count of ten or more. The V and J genes are TRBV20-1 and TRBJ2-7; 12 bases are a match to TRBD2. Germline V lookup: CDR1 DFQATT, CDR2 SNEGSKA (reference sequence). This CDR3 comprises 14 residues. V trimming: 2 bases; J trimming: 5 bases; junction bases outside the gene matches: 4. The CDR3 coding sequence is TGCAGTGCTAGACGACGACTAGCGGGAGACGAGCAGTACTTC. Translating gives CSARRRLAGDEQYF.

The chain joins TRBV6-6 to TRBJ1-5, with D unresolved. CDR1 MNHNY and CDR2 SVGAGI come from the germline V gene (reference sequence). The CDR3 covers 15 residues. The germline V and J ends were trimmed by 1 base and 9 bases, with 16 bases remaining between them. The chain's CDR3 is CASSYFDGYRWPQHF. The CDR3 nucleotides are TGTGCCAGCAGTTACTTCGACGGATACCGTTGGCCCCAGCATTTT.

The rearrangement links TRBV28 to TRBJ1-4; D is undetermined. Trimming shortened V by 5 bases and J by 8 bases, and 12 bases separated the two germline ends. Germline CDR1 MDHEN, CDR2 SYDVKM. This CDR3 has 13 amino acids. The CDR3: CASSVRDREKLFF. In DNA form, the CDR3 reads TGTGCCAGCAGTGTTAGGGATCGGGAAAAACTGTTTTTT.

The rearrangement joins TRBV28 to TRBJ2-6, with TRBD1 identical over 10 bases. The trim removed 6 bases at V and 2 bases at J, leaving 4 bases unmatched. Per germline, CDR1 MDHEN and CDR2 SYDVKM. The CDR3 length is 16 residues. The CDR3 sequence: CASRTGGAAGANVLTF. CDR3 in DNA: TGTGCCAGCAGGACAGGGGGCGCAGCTGGGGCCAACGTCCTGACTTTC.

This clonotype was recorded at least ten times. The chain has TRBV12-3 or TRBV12-4 and TRBJ2-3, with TRBD2 as a possible D gene (6 bases). This CDR3 has 14 residues. V dropped 5 bases and J dropped 2 bases, with 11 bases sitting between them. The CDR3 loop reads CASSPGTHTDTQYF. The CDR3 nucleotides are TGTGCCAGCAGTCCCGGGACTCACACAGATACGCAGTATTTT.

This clonotype has just a few counts. The chain links TRBV18 to TRBJ1-6; D remains ambiguous. Between the trimmed V and J ends, which lost 3 bases and 5 bases, there was a span of 14 bases. The germline V gene has CDR1 KGHSH and CDR2 LQKENI. This CDR3 spans 16 amino acids. The CDR3 nucleotides are TGTGCCAGCTCACCTGGTGGGGTCCTGAATAATTCACCCCTCCACTTT. Translated, it gives CASSPGGVLNNSPLHF. The full variable domain, with the rest looked up from reference TRBV18 and TRBJ1-6, is NAGVMQNPRHLVRRRGQEARLRCSPMKGHSHVYWYRQLPEEGLKFMVYLQKENIIDESGMPKERFSAEFPKEGPSILRIQQVVRGDSAAYFCASSPGGVLNNSPLHFGNGTRLTVT.

The chain couples TRBV7-2 to TRBJ2-7; 8 bases align to TRBD1. The CDR3 has 13 amino acids. The V segment lost 5 bases and the J segment 5 bases; nucleotides outside the gene matches: 5. Germline CDR1 and CDR2: SGHTA and FQGNSA. The CDR3 DNA sequence: TGTGCCAGCAGCCCTGGGACAGGAGACGAGCAGTACTTC. Translation gives CASSPGTGDEQYF.

Note on this clonotype: A much bigger clone sits one base away, suggesting this may be a read error. V gene TRBV11-2 combines with J gene TRBJ2-5, with TRBD1 identical over 8 bases. The CDR3 is 15 amino acids. Germline V CDR1 and CDR2: SGHAT, FQNNGV. Here the CDR3 reads CASSRSTGGSVTRYF. In DNA form, the CDR3 reads TGTGCCAGCAGCCGAAGCACAGGGGGTAGTGTTACCCGGTACTTC.

With regard to this clonotype: A read error may be the cause here, since a much bigger clone is one base away. The CDR3 sequence is CASSLVQAGSETQYF. CDR3 DNA sequence: TGCGCCAGCAGCTTGGTTCAGGCAGGGAGCGAGACCCAGTACTTC. The V and J genes are TRBV5-1 and TRBJ2-5; the D call may be TRBD1 or TRBD2 (5 bases each). The V and J ends lost 0 bases and 5 bases respectively, with 14 bases between them. CDR3 size: 15 residues. The germline gives CDR1 SGHRS, CDR2 YFSETQ.

This clonotype came up once. This chain connects TRBV7-2 to TRBJ2-5, with D possibly matching TRBD1 (5 bases). V dropped 1 base and J dropped 5 bases, with 11 bases sitting between them. Germline assignment: CDR1 SGHTA and CDR2 FQGNSA. CDR3 size: 14 residues. The CDR3 protein is CASSLDWGTETQYF. The CDR3 nucleotides are TGTGCCAGCAGCTTAGACTGGGGCACGGAGACCCAGTACTTC.

The V call is TRBV6-5, the J call TRBJ2-5; D is possibly TRBD1 or TRBD2 (5 bases each). Germline CDR1 reads MNHEY; CDR2 reads SVGAGI. CDR3 length: 10 amino acids. Trimming removed 9 bases from V and 5 bases from J, with 7 bases in between. The CDR3 spells CASWGETQYF. The DNA of the CDR3 is TGTGCCAGTTGGGGGGAGACCCAGTACTTC.

This clonotype was observed a handful of times. The chain couples TRBV2 to TRBJ2-2, with 8 nucleotides matching TRBD1. Germline CDR1 and CDR2: SNHLY and FYNNEI. V lost 7 bases to trimming and J lost 6 bases; unmatched junction nucleotides: 7. The CDR3 spans 14 residues. CDR3 bases: TGTGCCAGCAAGGAGACAGGGGCGGCCGGGGAGCTGTTTTTT. The encoded protein is CASKETGAAGELFF.